The 10 T cell receptor beta chains given below trace back to one sample, sequenced in a study of beta chain features in type 1 diabetes. Isolated RNA was reverse transcribed in full, so expressed TCRB transcripts were sequenced. Method: immunoSEQ multiplex PCR; TCRdb's copy keeps in-frame clones and lacks some. The data hold hundreds of thousands of clones, with more than 12% observed a single time. Antigens of these TCRs are unknown. General study results and limits: TCRB CDR3s were moderately but significantly shorter in Type 1 diabetes patients in all four CD4+ subsets.

The sequenced material came from naive CD4+ T cells from blood. Source of these receptors: a man aged 18 to 35 with type 1 diabetes.

This sequence joins TRBV6-1 and TRBJ2-1; 7 nucleotides agree with TRBD1. There are 13 residues in the CDR3. The V gene's germline CDR1 is MNHNS and CDR2 SASEGT. With 5 bases clipped from V and 3 bases from J, the junction kept 1 base outside the gene matches. The CDR3 loop is CASSWDSYNEQFF. The CDR3 nucleotides read TGTGCCAGCAGTTGGGACAGCTACAATGAGCAGTTCTTC.

This clone was seen more than once but under ten times. The rearrangement links TRBV18 to TRBJ2-4; D is ambiguous. The CDR3 has 16 residues. V dropped 6 bases and J dropped 2 bases, with 17 bases sitting between them. Germline CDR1 reads KGHSH; CDR2 reads LQKENI. CDR3 loop: CASSQTEVRTKNIQYF. For the CDR3, the DNA is TGTGCCAGCTCCCAGACCGAGGTCAGGACCAAAAACATTCAGTACTTC.

In its sample, this clone was seen a few times. The rearrangement joins TRBV30 to TRBJ2-5; TRBD2 matches 15 bases. Losses at the gene ends were 4 bases for V and 4 bases for J; bases not matched to a gene: 4. This CDR3 contains 15 residues. Germline V gene sequence: CDR1 GTSNPN, CDR2 SVGIG (reference sequence). This chain's CDR3 is CAWNPGLAGGETQYF. The CDR3 DNA is TGTGCCTGGAACCCGGGACTAGCGGGGGGAGAGACCCAGTACTTC. The variable domain in full, completed from reference TRBV30 and TRBJ2-5, reads SQTIHQWPATLVQPVGSPLSLECTVEGTSNPNLYWYRQAAGRGLQLLFYSVGIGQISSEVPQNLSASRPQDRQFILSSKKLLLSDSGFYLCAWNPGLAGGETQYFGPGTRLLVL.

This clone came up a few times. This chain links TRBV5-8 with TRBJ2-5; maybe TRBD2 (5 bases). Trimming removed 4 bases at V and 1 base at J, with 17 bases between. The CDR3 loop spans 16 amino acids. Germline lookup yields CDR1 SGHTS and CDR2 YDEGEE. CDR3 DNA sequence: TGTGCCAGCAGCCGAAATACTGGGAGCGCCCAAGAGACCCAGTACTTC. It codes for CASSRNTGSAQETQYF.

This clone came up a few times. This chain joins TRBV7-3 and TRBJ2-3; D uncertain. V was shortened by 3 bases and J by 3 bases, with 4 bases between the two germline ends. CDR1 SGHTA and CDR2 FQGTGA come from the germline V gene. There are 12 residues in the CDR3. The CDR3 coding sequence is TGTGCCAGCAGCTTGCGTACAGATACGCAGTATTTT. Its protein is CASSLRTDTQYF.

This clone was detected only a few times. The CDR3 DNA is TGTGCCAGCAGTGGGGGGGACCCGAGGGCGAGCTCCTACAATGAGCAGTTCTTC. Its translation is CASSGGDPRASSYNEQFF. The chain has TRBV2 and TRBJ2-1, with a weak D call TRBD2 (6 bases). Between the trimmed V and J ends, which lost 4 bases and 0 bases, there was a span of 19 bases. The CDR3 contains 18 residues. CDR1 is SNHLY and CDR2 is FYNNEI in the germline V gene.

The chain carries TRBV5-4 and TRBJ2-2, with D possibly matching TRBD1 (6 bases). This CDR3 has 13 residues. The V end was cut by 3 bases, the J end by 8 bases, with 11 bases between. Looked up from germline, CDR1 is SGHNT and CDR2 is YYREEE (reference sequence). CDR3: CASSSTGRGELFF. CDR3 sequence (DNA): TGTGCCAGCAGCTCTACAGGGCGAGGGGAGCTGTTTTTT.

This clone was seen a handful of times. This sequence joins TRBV9 and TRBJ2-7; 8 positions agree with TRBD1. Trimming took 3 bases from V and 2 from J; bases not matched to a gene: 1. This CDR3 contains 13 residues. The V gene's germline CDR1 is SGDLS and CDR2 YYNGEE. The DNA for the CDR3 is TGTGCCAGCAGCGGACAGGGGACCTACGAGCAGTACTTC. Residues: CASSGQGTYEQYF.

This sequence joins TRBV5-4 and TRBJ1-1; TRBD1 matches 8 bases. The CDR3 is made up of 14 amino acids. Germline V CDR1 and CDR2: SGHNT, YYREEE (reference sequence). V lost 4 bases, J lost 7 bases, and 9 bases stayed unmatched. CDR3 sequence (DNA): TGTGCCAGCAGCGACTCTCGGACAGGGCTTGAAGCTTTCTTT. This encodes CASSDSRTGLEAFF.

The chain couples TRBV7-9 to TRBJ2-3; perhaps TRBD2 as D (5 bases). The CDR3 loop spans 13 amino acids. Germline CDR1 and CDR2: SEHNR and FQNEAQ (reference sequence). V lost 8 bases, J lost 4 bases, and 13 bases lay in between. The CDR3, as DNA: TGTGCCAGCCGAGAGCTCGGGGCAGATACGCAGTATTTT. As protein: CASRELGADTQYF.